This T cell receptor (beta chain) emerged from a study of T cell repertoires in cytomegalovirus infection. Study context: From public TCR beta signatures came an indication of both CMV infection and matching HLA type.

The V gene lost 3 bases and the J gene lost 8 bases, with 10 bases spanning the gap. Per the germline V gene, CDR1 is SEHNR and CDR2 is FQNEAQ (reference sequence). The CDR3 sequence is 13 residues long. For this clonotype: No antigen is known for it.

A single record per CDR3 protein comes from TCRdb applying MiXCR to the reads. The data show tens of thousands of distinct CDR3 sequences, approximately 43% seen once. This TCR was recovered from a human donor in good health (CMV status not recorded). Some clones in this sample may be carry-over from other donors' samples. The sample was CD8+ T cells from cultured PBMCs, taken from culture after CMV antigen stimulation. The chain links TRBV7-9 to TRBJ1-4, with D maybe TRBD1 (5 bases). CDR3 in amino acids: CASSFSGMEKLFF. CDR3 sequence (DNA): TGTGCCAGCAGCTTTTCAGGGATGGAAAAACTGTTTTTT.